These T cell receptor beta chains were read from a single sample in a study of vaccination effects on CD4 cells after COVID-19. These receptors have no known antigen. TCRdb's copy holds only in-frame clones and misses some; the assay was immunoSEQ multiplex PCR. The sample lists roughly 70,000 clones; 70% to 75% were seen once. Sequenced material: CD4+ T cells from PBMCs cultured with HCoV-229E spike peptides, taken after COVID-19 vaccination. All receptors derive from a human donor who received a COVID-19 vaccine. Each CDR3 is given with its conserved first and last residue. A D gene is named only where the DNA matches it firmly. Clone sizes are given selectively: once, few, many, or a class where the clone is expanded.

d_gene	v_gene	j_gene	abundance	CDR3nt	CDR3aa
-	TRBV2	TRBJ1-3	few	TGTGCCAGCAGTGAAATGGGGGAAGGTGGAAACACCATATATTTT	CASSEMGEGGNTIYF
-	TRBV5-1	TRBJ1-1	-	TGCGCCAGCAGCTCCTGGACCGCGAACACTGAAGCTTTCTTT	CASSSWTANTEAFF
-	TRBV19	TRBJ1-4	-	TGTGCCAGTGCCCAGGGCGCGGGTACAACTAATGAAAAACTGTTTTTT	CASAQGAGTTNEKLFF
TRBD2	TRBV27	TRBJ2-5	-	TGTGCCAGCAGTTCAAGCGGGGCACGAGAGACCCAGTACTTC	CASSSSGARETQYF
TRBD1	TRBV7-2	TRBJ1-2	-	TGTGCCAGCAGCGAACGGACAGGGGGAGGGTATGGCTACACCTTC	CASSERTGGGYGYTF
-	TRBV28	TRBJ1-2	-	TGTGCCAGCAGTTTGTTGGGAGGGATCTATGGCTACACCTTC	CASSLLGGIYGYTF
-	TRBV28	TRBJ1-1	-	TGTGCCAGCAGTCCAATAACAGGGAAGAGGTGGAACACTGAAGCTTTCTTT	CASSPITGKRWNTEAFF
-	TRBV7-2	TRBJ1-1	-	TGTGCCAGCAGCTTAGACGGTGGGATCCCTGAAGCTTTCTTT	CASSLDGGIPEAFF
TRBD1	TRBV27	TRBJ2-5	-	TGTGCCAGCAGTTTGAGGGACAGGGAGGGCGAGACCCAGTACTTC	CASSLRDREGETQYF
-	TRBV4-2	TRBJ2-1	-	TGTGCCAGCAGCCAAGATAATGAAATAGGGGAGAGCTCCTACAATGAGCAGTTCTTC	CASSQDNEIGESSYNEQFF
-	TRBV6-1	TRBJ1-1	-	TGTGCCAGCAGTGATAGGTGGGAGGTCACTGAAGCTTTCTTT	CASSDRWEVTEAFF
TRBD1	TRBV2	TRBJ2-5	-	TGTGCCAGCCACCGGGACAGGGGGCGTCAAGAGACCCAGTACTTC	CASHRDRGRQETQYF
-	TRBV6-5	TRBJ1-2	-	TGTGCCAGCAGTTTTTGGGGACCTAACTATGGCTACACCTTC	CASSFWGPNYGYTF
-	TRBV5-6	TRBJ1-3	-	TGTGCCAGCAGGTCCCTAGGGGGCTCTGGAAACACCATATATTTT	CASRSLGGSGNTIYF
TRBD2	TRBV28	TRBJ2-6	-	TGTGCCAGCGGGTGGACTAGCGGGGGGTCTGGGGCCAACGTCCTGACTTTC	CASGWTSGGSGANVLTF
TRBD1	TRBV7-2	TRBJ2-4	-	TGTGCCAGCAGCTTAGACCGCTTGGGACAGAACAAGTACTTC	CASSLDRLGQNKYF
TRBD1	TRBV9	TRBJ2-1	-	TGTGCCAGCAGCGAGGACAGGGACAATGAGCAGTTCTTC	CASSEDRDNEQFF
TRBD1	TRBV28	TRBJ1-3	-	TGTGCCAGCAGTTCGACAGGGGGTTCAGGAAACACCATATATTTT	CASSSTGGSGNTIYF
-	TRBV5-1	TRBJ2-3	-	TGCGCCAGCAGCTTGGGATGGACAGCTTATCAAAATGTCGATACGCAGTATTTT	CASSLGWTAYQNVDTQYF
-	TRBV4-2	TRBJ2-3	-	TGTGCCAGCAGCCAAGATCGGGGTTCTTCGGGCACAGATACGCAGTATTTT	CASSQDRGSSGTDTQYF
TRBD1	TRBV5-1	TRBJ2-2	-	TGCGCCAGCAGCCCCCAGGGACAGGGTACCGGGGAGCTGTTTTTT	CASSPQGQGTGELFF
TRBD2	TRBV3-1/TRBV3-2	TRBJ2-1	-	TGTGCCAGCAGTCCCCGGGTAGCGGGTTGGGATGAGCAGTTCTTC	CASSPRVAGWDEQFF
-	TRBV2	TRBJ2-3	-	TGTGCCAGCAGGAAAGGTACAGATACGCAGTATTTT	CASRKGTDTQYF
TRBD2	TRBV4-3	TRBJ2-3	once	TGCGCCAGCAGCAATAGCGGGGGCACAGATACGCAGTATTTT	CASSNSGGTDTQYF
-	TRBV2	TRBJ2-3	-	TGTGCCAGCAGTGCCGGGACATCCCGTTTAGATACGCAGTATTTT	CASSAGTSRLDTQYF
TRBD2	TRBV10-2	TRBJ2-2	-	TGCGCCAGAGCGGGGGTCGACCGGGAGCTGTTTTTT	CARAGVDRELFF
-	TRBV5-5	TRBJ1-3	-	TGTGCCAGCAGCTTGGGAGTCCTAAACACCATATATTTT	CASSLGVLNTIYF
-	TRBV7-3	TRBJ2-1	-	TGTGCCAGCAGCTTAATTCCGTCGTACAATGAGCAGTTCTTC	CASSLIPSYNEQFF
-	TRBV9	TRBJ1-2	few	TGTGCCAGCAGCGTAGGGCCAGTGGACTATGGCTACACCTTC	CASSVGPVDYGYTF
-	TRBV18	TRBJ1-3	few	TGTGCCAGCTCACCCCCGAACTGGCGGGGAAACACCATATATTTT	CASSPPNWRGNTIYF
-	TRBV27	TRBJ1-2	-	TGTGCCAGCAGCACGGGACTCGCACATTATGGCTACACCTTC	CASSTGLAHYGYTF
-	TRBV3-1/TRBV3-2	TRBJ2-6	once	TGTGCCAGCAGCCAATGGCAGGGTCAGTCTGGGGCCAACGTCCTGACTTTC	CASSQWQGQSGANVLTF
-	TRBV20-1	TRBJ1-3	-	TGCAGTGCTAGCGAAGGAAACACCATATATTTT	CSASEGNTIYF
-	TRBV3-1/TRBV3-2	TRBJ1-2	-	TGTGCCAGCAGCCATAGGGGGGACTATGGCTACACCTTC	CASSHRGDYGYTF
-	TRBV18	TRBJ2-1	few	TGTGCCAGCTCACCTCACGTGGGAGACTACAATGAGCAGTTCTTC	CASSPHVGDYNEQFF
-	TRBV7-2	TRBJ1-1	few	TGTGCCAGCAGCTTTACAGGGCGGAGCACTGAAGCTTTCTTT	CASSFTGRSTEAFF
-	TRBV6-1	TRBJ1-4	-	TGTGCCAGCAGTGAAATAGGAGGAGAAAAACTGTTTTTT	CASSEIGGEKLFF